The subject of this entry is one T cell receptor beta chain. Antigen: not known. One junction end does not reproduce the germline sequence, and a read error may be involved. In germline, CDR1 is MDHEN, CDR2 SYDVKM. The CDR3 is made up of 15 amino acids. The entry originates in a study of tumor-infiltrating lymphocytes in primary liver carcinoma. Study information: Ranging in age from 30 to 69 years, the patients were men and women. Overall study results and limits: For tumor-adjacent and tumor-blood pairs, overlap was less than that seen for tumor region pairs.

Making TCR beta cDNA involved 400 to 600 ng total RNA and a constant-region primer. Employing slightly modified ARM-PCR, three nested multiplex PCR rounds were run, and these gave rise to the TCR beta libraries. TRBV1-TRBV30 forward primers and a C-beta reverse primer were used in the first two PCR rounds, which each ran for approximately 9 cycles. TCRdb re-derived calls from the multiplex PCR reads in MiXCR, one entry per CDR3 protein. The sample carries 35,000 to 50,000 distinct CDR3 sequences, roughly 77% recorded once. The study co-extracted DNA and RNA from around 20-30 mg of unsorted bulk tissue. Chronic HBV infection affected patients, none of whom had received treatment.

The chain links TRBV28 to TRBJ2-3, with TRBD1 as a possible D gene (6 bases). The sequence derives from a woman younger than 45 with primary liver carcinoma and hepatitis B virus infection. The sequencing input was tumor-adjacent normal liver tissue. Here the CDR3 reads CSSSFGVQGRDTQYF. CDR3 DNA sequence: TGTTCCAGCAGTTTCGGGGTACAGGGAAGGGATACGCAGTATTTT.